The sequence of this T cell receptor (beta chain) was determined in a study of CD8 T cells in Susac syndrome. A quantity of about 0.5 to 1 ug RNA underwent reverse transcription using random hexamers. A single record per CDR3 protein comes from TCRdb applying MiXCR to the immunoSEQ multiplex PCR reads. The sample carries over 150,000 distinct CDR3 sequences, roughly 95% recorded once. Germline CDR1 SQVTM, CDR2 ANQGSEA. Deletions cut 7 bases from V and 4 bases from J, with 9 bases between. This CDR3 has 11 amino acids. Input material: CD4+ T cells from PBMCs. The TCR was taken from a human donor with Susac syndrome. This chain joins TRBV29-1 and TRBJ2-3, with unresolved D. The CDR3 here is CSAQYSDTQYF. The CDR3 DNA is TGCAGCGCCCAATATTCAGATACGCAGTATTTT.